Listed below are T cell receptor beta chains from one sample, sequenced in a study of blood T cell repertoires in COVID-19. The method was immunoSEQ multiplex PCR; TCRdb's version includes in-frame clones alone and lacks a portion of them. Of under 300,000 clones listed, about 85% are singletons. The sequenced sample consisted of peripheral blood. The receptors come from a woman aged 55-70 years with active or convalescent COVID-19. CDR3s include the opening cysteine and the closing phenylalanine or tryptophan. The order of the fields is V gene, D gene, clone size, J gene, CDR3 DNA, CDR3 protein. D genes are given only for firm matches. Clone size appears in some rows only: once, few, many, or a class for an expanded clone.

V gene: TRBV6-2/TRBV6-3
D gene: TRBD2
clone size: -
J gene: TRBJ2-7
CDR3 DNA: TGTGCCAGCAGTCGCGGGGGATCCTACGAGCAGTACTTC
CDR3 protein: CASSRGGSYEQYF

V gene: TRBV19
D gene: -
clone size: -
J gene: TRBJ2-3
CDR3 DNA: TGTGCCAGTAGTGGCGGGGTCACAGATACGCAGTATTTT
CDR3 protein: CASSGGVTDTQYF

V gene: TRBV27
D gene: TRBD2
clone size: -
J gene: TRBJ2-1
CDR3 DNA: TGTGCCAGCAGTTTCCCCGGACTAGCGGGCAATGAGCAGTTCTTC
CDR3 protein: CASSFPGLAGNEQFF

V gene: TRBV6-4
D gene: TRBD1
clone size: once
J gene: TRBJ2-1
CDR3 DNA: TGTGCCAGCAGTAACACAGGGGGCCAGTACGATGAGCAGTTCTTC
CDR3 protein: CASSNTGGQYDEQFF

V gene: TRBV6-5
D gene: -
clone size: -
J gene: TRBJ1-1
CDR3 DNA: TGTGCCAGCAGCTTATCCGGGAGGAAAGAAGCTTTCTTT
CDR3 protein: CASSLSGRKEAFF

V gene: TRBV7-8
D gene: TRBD2
clone size: -
J gene: TRBJ2-7
CDR3 DNA: TGTGCCAGCAGCTTAGCGGGGGGGGTGTACGAGCAGTACTTC
CDR3 protein: CASSLAGGVYEQYF

V gene: TRBV25-1
D gene: -
clone size: -
J gene: TRBJ2-7
CDR3 DNA: TGTGCCACCTTGGGGGCAGGCCCCGTCTACGAGCAGTACTTC
CDR3 protein: CATLGAGPVYEQYF

V gene: TRBV14
D gene: -
clone size: few
J gene: TRBJ2-7
CDR3 DNA: TGTGCCAGCAGCCCGGCGGGGTCCTACGAGCAGTACTTC
CDR3 protein: CASSPAGSYEQYF

V gene: TRBV9
D gene: TRBD2
clone size: -
J gene: TRBJ2-1
CDR3 DNA: TGTGCCAGCAGCGTAGGGCTAGCGGCCACCAATGAGCAGTTCTTC
CDR3 protein: CASSVGLAATNEQFF

V gene: TRBV9
D gene: -
clone size: -
J gene: TRBJ2-3
CDR3 DNA: TGTGCCAGCACCGCGCGAGGCACCCTTAGCACAGATACGCAGTATTTT
CDR3 protein: CASTARGTLSTDTQYF

V gene: TRBV19
D gene: -
clone size: -
J gene: TRBJ2-2
CDR3 DNA: TGTGCCAGTAGTATAGATCAAGGAGGCGGGGAGCTGTTTTTT
CDR3 protein: CASSIDQGGGELFF

V gene: TRBV10-3
D gene: TRBD1
clone size: -
J gene: TRBJ2-7
CDR3 DNA: TGTGCCATCAGTCTCCGTCCGGGACAGGGTTACGAGCAGTACTTC
CDR3 protein: CAISLRPGQGYEQYF

V gene: TRBV19
D gene: -
clone size: -
J gene: TRBJ1-5
CDR3 DNA: TGTGCCAGTAGGATGGGGGGAGACTACAATCAGCCCCAGCATTTT
CDR3 protein: CASRMGGDYNQPQHF

V gene: TRBV4-1
D gene: TRBD1
clone size: -
J gene: TRBJ1-1
CDR3 DNA: TGCGCCAGCAGCCAAGAGAGTCAGGGGGCATGGAACACTGAAGCTTTCTTT
CDR3 protein: CASSQESQGAWNTEAFF

V gene: TRBV7-8
D gene: -
clone size: -
J gene: TRBJ1-2
CDR3 DNA: TGTGCCAGCAGCCGCACCACAGGGAACTATGGCTACACCTTC
CDR3 protein: CASSRTTGNYGYTF

V gene: TRBV2
D gene: TRBD1
clone size: -
J gene: TRBJ1-2
CDR3 DNA: TGTGCCAGCAGTGACGACAGGGGGGGGTATGGCTACACCTTC
CDR3 protein: CASSDDRGGYGYTF

V gene: TRBV2
D gene: TRBD2
clone size: -
J gene: TRBJ2-7
CDR3 DNA: TGTGCCAGCAGTGTATCAGCGGGAGTATCCTACGAGCAGTACTTC
CDR3 protein: CASSVSAGVSYEQYF

V gene: TRBV25-1
D gene: -
clone size: -
J gene: TRBJ2-5
CDR3 DNA: TGTGCCAGCAGTGGGTCCAGCAGGTACCAAGAGACCCAGTACTTC
CDR3 protein: CASSGSSRYQETQYF

V gene: TRBV30
D gene: TRBD1
clone size: few
J gene: TRBJ1-4
CDR3 DNA: TGTGCCGGAGGACAGGTTGAAAAACTGTTTTTT
CDR3 protein: CAGGQVEKLFF

V gene: TRBV9
D gene: -
clone size: -
J gene: TRBJ1-1
CDR3 DNA: TGTGCCAGCAGCGCACAGGGTCGGGACACTGAAGCTTTCTTT
CDR3 protein: CASSAQGRDTEAFF

V gene: TRBV30
D gene: TRBD1
clone size: -
J gene: TRBJ2-5
CDR3 DNA: TGTGCCTGGAGTGCGGGAGACAGGGGGGTTGCAGAGACCCAGTACTTC
CDR3 protein: CAWSAGDRGVAETQYF

V gene: TRBV28
D gene: -
clone size: -
J gene: TRBJ2-3
CDR3 DNA: TGTGCCAGCAGGTGGAGAGGGGGAGGCACAGATACGCAGTATTTT
CDR3 protein: CASRWRGGGTDTQYF

V gene: TRBV29-1
D gene: TRBD1
clone size: -
J gene: TRBJ2-1
CDR3 DNA: TGCAGCGTAGAACCGGGACAGTCTTCCAATGAGCAGTTCTTC
CDR3 protein: CSVEPGQSSNEQFF

V gene: TRBV2
D gene: TRBD1
clone size: -
J gene: TRBJ1-4
CDR3 DNA: TGTGCCAGCAGTGGGGACAGGGGGCATGAAAAACTGTTTTTT
CDR3 protein: CASSGDRGHEKLFF

V gene: TRBV6-5
D gene: -
clone size: -
J gene: TRBJ2-7
CDR3 DNA: TGTGCCAGCAGATCCGGGACTTCTATCTCCTACGAGCAGTACTTC
CDR3 protein: CASRSGTSISYEQYF

V gene: TRBV6-5
D gene: TRBD1
clone size: few
J gene: TRBJ1-1
CDR3 DNA: TGTGCCAGCAGTTACAAGACAGGGCCGAACACTGAAGCTTTCTTT
CDR3 protein: CASSYKTGPNTEAFF

V gene: TRBV5-1
D gene: -
clone size: few
J gene: TRBJ1-1
CDR3 DNA: TGCGCCAGCTCGGGACAAACGAACACTGAAGCTTTCTTT
CDR3 protein: CASSGQTNTEAFF

V gene: TRBV6-5
D gene: -
clone size: -
J gene: TRBJ1-1
CDR3 DNA: TGTGCCAGCAGTTACGGTGCGGCGGGGAACACTGAAGCTTTCTTT
CDR3 protein: CASSYGAAGNTEAFF

V gene: TRBV3-1/TRBV3-2
D gene: TRBD2
clone size: -
J gene: TRBJ2-1
CDR3 DNA: TGTGCCAGCAGCCAGCTCTCAGGGACTAGCGGGAGAGGATCCTACAATGAGCAGTTCTTC
CDR3 protein: CASSQLSGTSGRGSYNEQFF

V gene: TRBV27
D gene: TRBD2
clone size: few
J gene: TRBJ2-2
CDR3 DNA: TGTGCCAGCAGGGCTAGCGGGAATACCGGGGAGCTGTTTTTT
CDR3 protein: CASRASGNTGELFF

V gene: TRBV19
D gene: -
clone size: -
J gene: TRBJ2-5
CDR3 DNA: TGTGCCAGTAGTACACAGGGAGACCAAGAGACCCAGTACTTC
CDR3 protein: CASSTQGDQETQYF

V gene: TRBV6-5
D gene: -
clone size: few
J gene: TRBJ1-2
CDR3 DNA: TGTGCAGCCGCCCATGTTTATGGCTACACCTTC
CDR3 protein: CAAAHVYGYTF

V gene: TRBV28
D gene: TRBD2
clone size: -
J gene: TRBJ2-1
CDR3 DNA: TGTGCCAGCATCCGGGGGGGTCCCTACAATGAGCAGTTCTTC
CDR3 protein: CASIRGGPYNEQFF

V gene: TRBV3-1/TRBV3-2
D gene: TRBD2
clone size: once
J gene: TRBJ2-5
CDR3 DNA: TGTGCCAGCACCCCGACTAGCGGGAGTCTTGGGGAGACCCAGTACTTC
CDR3 protein: CASTPTSGSLGETQYF

V gene: TRBV23-1
D gene: TRBD2
clone size: -
J gene: TRBJ2-1
CDR3 DNA: TGCGCCAGCACCCGGTGGACTAGTAAGGATGAGCAGTTCTTC
CDR3 protein: CASTRWTSKDEQFF

V gene: TRBV18
D gene: TRBD1
clone size: -
J gene: TRBJ2-3
CDR3 DNA: TGTGCCAGCTCACCCTCAACAGGGGGCGGAAGCACAGATACGCAGTATTTT
CDR3 protein: CASSPSTGGGSTDTQYF

V gene: TRBV4-1
D gene: TRBD2
clone size: -
J gene: TRBJ2-7
CDR3 DNA: TGCGCCAGCAGCCAACACCTAGCGGGAGCGCGGGAGCAGTACTTC
CDR3 protein: CASSQHLAGAREQYF

V gene: TRBV15
D gene: TRBD2
clone size: -
J gene: TRBJ2-3
CDR3 DNA: TGTGCCACCAGCGGGAGGACTAGCGGCACTACAGATACGCAGTATTTT
CDR3 protein: CATSGRTSGTTDTQYF

V gene: TRBV3-1/TRBV3-2
D gene: TRBD2
clone size: -
J gene: TRBJ2-5
CDR3 DNA: TGTGCCAGCAGCCAAGCGGGGGGGCAAGAGACCCAGTACTTC
CDR3 protein: CASSQAGGQETQYF

V gene: TRBV5-1
D gene: TRBD1
clone size: -
J gene: TRBJ2-5
CDR3 DNA: TGCGCCAGCAGCTTCGGGACAGAGCAAGAGACCCAGTACTTC
CDR3 protein: CASSFGTEQETQYF

V gene: TRBV15
D gene: TRBD1
clone size: few
J gene: TRBJ1-2
CDR3 DNA: TGTGCCACCAGCACTCGGACAGGGTTCTTATATGGCTACACCTTC
CDR3 protein: CATSTRTGFLYGYTF

V gene: TRBV14
D gene: -
clone size: -
J gene: TRBJ1-2
CDR3 DNA: TGTGCCAGCAGCCATGGACAGCCAATCTATGGCTACACCTTC
CDR3 protein: CASSHGQPIYGYTF

V gene: TRBV19
D gene: TRBD2
clone size: few
J gene: TRBJ2-3
CDR3 DNA: TGTGCCAGTAGTAGCTCTAGCGGGAGGGCAGATACGCAGTATTTT
CDR3 protein: CASSSSSGRADTQYF

V gene: TRBV2
D gene: TRBD1
clone size: -
J gene: TRBJ1-6
CDR3 DNA: TGTGCCAGCAGAAAAAGCGCCGGGACAGGGGGTTCACCCCTCCACTTT
CDR3 protein: CASRKSAGTGGSPLHF

V gene: TRBV5-1
D gene: TRBD1
clone size: -
J gene: TRBJ1-1
CDR3 DNA: TGCGCCAGCAGCGAAGCCGGGACAGGGCTTATGAACACTGAAGCTTTCTTT
CDR3 protein: CASSEAGTGLMNTEAFF

V gene: TRBV3-1/TRBV3-2
D gene: TRBD2
clone size: -
J gene: TRBJ2-1
CDR3 DNA: TGTGCCAGCAGCCAACTGGAAGCGGGACCCGGGGATGAGCAGTTCTTC
CDR3 protein: CASSQLEAGPGDEQFF

V gene: TRBV10-1
D gene: TRBD1
clone size: once
J gene: TRBJ2-1
CDR3 DNA: TGCGCCAGCAGCGCCAACGCGGGACAGGGGAATGAGCAGTTCTTC
CDR3 protein: CASSANAGQGNEQFF

V gene: TRBV4-1
D gene: TRBD2
clone size: -
J gene: TRBJ2-1
CDR3 DNA: TGCGCCAGCAGCCAAGGTAGCGGGCCCTCGGGGAATGAGCAGTTCTTC
CDR3 protein: CASSQGSGPSGNEQFF

V gene: TRBV30
D gene: TRBD1
clone size: -
J gene: TRBJ1-2
CDR3 DNA: TGTGCCTGGAGTGGACAGGGGGGTGGGAACTATGGCTACACCTTC
CDR3 protein: CAWSGQGGGNYGYTF

V gene: TRBV2
D gene: -
clone size: -
J gene: TRBJ2-3
CDR3 DNA: TGTGCCAGCAGTGTTATAGCAGATACGCAGTATTTT
CDR3 protein: CASSVIADTQYF